The 12 T cell receptor beta chains in this list originate from one sample, sequenced in a study of blood T cells in healthy people across ages. A sample-barcoded 5' primer and a J-beta primer mix were used in a second PCR of about 7 to 11 cycles. One entry per CDR3 protein results from TCRdb running MiXCR on the 5' RACE reads. The sample contains approximately 810,000 distinct CDR3 sequences, about 28% of which appear only once. The sample consisted of blood. All receptors derive from a woman over 75 in good health.

This clonotype was observed many times. The V and J genes are TRBV5-1 and TRBJ2-5; 9 nucleotides line up with TRBD2. CDR3 size: 16 residues. Germline V CDR1 and CDR2: SGHRS, YFSETQ. The V and J ends lost 1 base and 5 bases, in that order; junction bases with no gene match: 9. In DNA form, the CDR3 reads TGCGCCAGCAGCTTGAAAGGCGGGGGGGCCCTGGAGACCCAGTACTTC. Amino acids: CASSLKGGGALETQYF.

This clonotype was observed many times. As DNA, the CDR3 is TGTGCCAGCAGCCAATCGGGGGTCGCCCAGCCCCAGCATTTT. Translated: CASSQSGVAQPQHF. The chain employs TRBV7-2 and TRBJ1-5, with D possibly TRBD1 on 5 matching bases. Per germline, CDR1 SGHTA and CDR2 FQGNSA. CDR3 size: 14 residues. The ends were cut back, 5 bases at V and 7 bases at J, with 15 bases in the middle.

V is TRBV29-1 and J is TRBJ2-3; the D gene is possibly TRBD2 (6 bases). Trimming stripped 3 bases from V and 1 base from J, with 11 bases between. Germline V CDR1 and CDR2: SQVTM, ANQGSEA. This CDR3 comprises 14 residues. The CDR3 DNA follows: TGCAGCGTTGATTGGTTAGCGGGCACAGATACGCAGTATTTT. As protein: CSVDWLAGTDTQYF.

This clonotype was observed many times. The chain carries TRBV5-5 and TRBJ2-4, with 7 positions matching TRBD2. The CDR3 runs 16 residues. J gave up 5 bases and V 0 bases, and 8 bases lay outside the gene matches. Germline lookup yields CDR1 SGHKS and CDR2 YYEKEE (reference sequence). CDR3 nucleotides: TGTGCCAGCAGCTTGGCGGGGGGTTTTATTGAAAACATTCAGTACTTC. The encoded protein is CASSLAGGFIENIQYF. Using reference TRBV5-5 and TRBJ2-4 for the parts outside the CDR3, the full variable domain is DAGVTQSPTHLIKTRGQQVTLRCSPISGHKSVSWYQQVLGQGPQFIFQYYEKEERGRGNFPDRFSARQFPNYSSELNVNALLLGDSALYLCASSLAGGFIENIQYFGAGTRLSVL.

Regarding this clonotype: It may be a read error: a sequence one base away is much more abundant. The chain links TRBV6-2 or TRBV6-3 to TRBJ1-5; the D gene is possibly TRBD1 (6 bases). This CDR3 has 12 amino acids. Germline CDR1 reads MNHEY; CDR2 reads SVGEGT. CDR3 residues: CAGSLTGQPQHF. The CDR3 nucleotides read TGTGCCGGCAGTCTGACAGGTCAGCCCCAGCATTTT.

On this clonotype: Possible read error: a much larger clone is one base away. The J gene is TRBJ1-2, the V gene TRBV7-2; 9 nucleotides match TRBD1. The CDR3 loop spans 14 amino acids. Germline V gene sequence: CDR1 SGHTA, CDR2 FQGNSA. V gave up 8 bases and J gave up 7 bases; unmatched junction bases: 11. The CDR3: CASYFAGTGSGYTF. The CDR3 nucleotides read TGTGCCAGCTACTTCGCTGGGACAGGGAGTGGCTACACCTTC. Combining the CDR3 with reference TRBV7-2 and TRBJ1-2 gives the whole variable domain GAGVSQSPSNKVTEKGKDVELRCDPISGHTALYWYRQSLGQGLEFLIYFQGNSAPDKSGLPSDRFSAERTGGSVSTLTIQRTQQEDSAVYLCASYFAGTGSGYTFGSGTRLTVV.

In this sample, this clonotype turned up many times. The rearrangement joins TRBV9 to TRBJ2-1; 10 bases are shared with TRBD1. Germline V gives CDR1 SGDLS, CDR2 YYNGEE. CDR3 length: 16 residues. V shed 4 bases and J 6 bases; nucleotides not matched to a gene: 10. The CDR3 DNA reads TGTGCCAGCAGCCCTCAGACAGGGGGCGCGGGCAATGAGCAGTTCTTC. It yields the protein CASSPQTGGAGNEQFF.

V and J are TRBV6-6 and TRBJ2-4, with D perhaps TRBD1 or TRBD2 (5 bases each). The V and J ends lost 10 bases and 11 bases respectively, with 21 bases between them. This CDR3 contains 13 residues. In germline, CDR1 is MNHNY, CDR2 SVGAGI (reference sequence). The CDR3 sequence is CATLAGTLFLQYF. Written as DNA, the CDR3 is TGTGCCACCCTAGCCGGGACCCTCTTTCTTCAGTACTTC.

The rearrangement uses TRBV5-1 and TRBJ1-1; TRBD1 matches at 7 bases. J gave up 11 bases and V 1 base, and 8 bases lay outside the gene matches. CDR3 length: 13 residues. Germline V gene lookup returns CDR1 SGHRS and CDR2 YFSETQ. The CDR3 protein is CASSLSEGATAFF. CDR3 DNA sequence: TGCGCCAGCAGCTTGAGTGAGGGGGCGACGGCTTTCTTT. The complete variable domain, with remaining parts taken from reference TRBV5-1 and TRBJ1-1, reads KAGVTQTPRYLIKTRGQQVTLSCSPISGHRSVSWYQQTPGQGLQFLFEYFSETQRNKGNFPGRFSGRQFSNSRSEMNVSTLELGDSALYLCASSLSEGATAFFGQGTRLTVV.

This clonotype appeared many times. The V call is TRBV20-1, the J call TRBJ2-7; the D is unclear. Germline loops: CDR1 DFQATT, CDR2 SNEGSKA (reference sequence). CDR3 length equals 14 residues. V was pared by 6 bases and J by 2 bases, with 17 bases between. Here the CDR3 reads CSAASSISPYEQYF. The CDR3 coding sequence is TGCAGTGCCGCAAGTTCGATCTCCCCCTACGAGCAGTACTTC.

This clonotype was detected ten times or more. This chain links TRBV3-1 with TRBJ2-3; no clear D gene. Deletions cut 2 bases from V and 7 bases from J, with 7 bases between. CDR1 and CDR2 from the germline V gene are LGHDT and YNNKEL (reference sequence). This CDR3 has 12 amino acids. CDR3 DNA sequence: TGTGCCAGCAGCCAATCGCCGAATACGCAGTATTTT. This translates into CASSQSPNTQYF.

This clonotype occurred a few times. A much larger clone is a single base away; this may be a read error. The J gene is TRBJ2-7, the V gene TRBV6-5; D is ambiguous. V gave up 8 bases and J gave up 7 bases, with 15 bases separating them. CDR1 and CDR2 (germline): MNHEY, SVGAGI. CDR3 length equals 12 residues. The CDR3 is CASSHPSNEQYF. In nucleotides, the CDR3 is TGTGCCAGCTCCCACCCCTCCAATGAGCAGTACTTC.